The 11 T cell receptor beta chains below were found in one sample sequenced in a study of metastatic and nonmetastatic thyroid tumors. Every patient underwent thyroid surgery untreated. TCRdb re-called the PCR reads via MiXCR. Of roughly 20,000 clones listed, about 35% were seen once; the top ten hold roughly 26%. Material: tumor tissue. These receptors originate from a female donor with papillary thyroid cancer or a benign thyroid nodule (not recorded which). Some clones in this sample may be carry-over from other donors' samples.

This clone was picked up a small number of times. This chain connects TRBV12-3 or TRBV12-4 to TRBJ2-7; 10 bases are a match to TRBD1. CDR3 length: 14 amino acids. With V trimmed by 4 bases and J by 6 bases, 6 bases remained unmatched. The chain's CDR3 is CASSSGQGLREQYF. CDR3 coding DNA: TGTGCCAGCAGTTCGGGACAGGGGCTCCGCGAGCAGTACTTC.

This chain uses TRBV11-3 with TRBJ2-7; TRBD1 aligns across 12 bases. There are 16 residues in the CDR3. The V gene's germline CDR1 is SGHNT and CDR2 YENEEA. J lost 4 bases, V lost 4 bases, and 8 bases had no gene match. Here the CDR3 reads CASSSNWDRGPYEQYF. The CDR3 DNA follows: TGTGCCAGCAGCTCGAACTGGGACAGGGGGCCTTACGAGCAGTACTTC.

V is TRBV10-1 and J is TRBJ2-3, with TRBD2 identical over 11 bases. Per the germline V gene, CDR1 is WNHNN and CDR2 is SYGVQD (reference sequence). The CDR3 sequence is 17 residues long. J was trimmed by 3 bases and V by 1 base; bases with no gene match: 6. CDR3 sequence: CASSEWPSGGMTDTQYF. The CDR3, as DNA: TGCGCCAGCAGTGAGTGGCCTAGCGGGGGGATGACAGATACGCAGTATTTT.

This clone has only a few counts. The chain joins TRBV29-1 to TRBJ2-2, with 11 bases identical to TRBD2. Germline V gives CDR1 SQVTM, CDR2 ANQGSEA. The CDR3 totals 15 residues. Trimming cost V 5 bases and J 7 bases; bases outside gene matches: 9. The CDR3 region has the DNA TGCAGCGTTACTTTTAGCGGGAGGGCCTACGGGGAGCTGTTTTTT. Translated, it gives CSVTFSGRAYGELFF.

This chain connects TRBV20-1 to TRBJ2-7; TRBD2 agrees at 16 bases. Trimming took 6 bases from V and 6 from J; bases not matched to a gene: 11. The CDR3 length is 16 residues. Per the germline V gene, CDR1 is DFQATT and CDR2 is SNEGSKA (reference sequence). Here the CDR3 reads CSASGLAGGPGSEQYF. The CDR3 DNA follows: TGCAGTGCCTCGGGACTAGCGGGAGGGCCGGGTAGCGAGCAGTACTTC.

This clone has more than one count but fewer than ten. The chain combines TRBV28 with TRBJ2-1, with D perhaps matching TRBD1 or TRBD2 (5 bases each). The V gene lost 6 bases and the J gene lost 5 bases, with 11 bases spanning the gap. There are 13 residues in the CDR3. Germline lookup yields CDR1 MDHEN and CDR2 SYDVKM. CDR3 amino acids: CASRTGTNNEQFF. In DNA form, the CDR3 reads TGTGCCAGCAGAACCGGGACGAACAATGAGCAGTTCTTC.

The V gene is TRBV15, the J gene TRBJ2-3; 8 positions agree with TRBD2. Germline loops: CDR1 LNHNV, CDR2 YYDKDF (reference sequence). The CDR3 extends over 19 amino acids. V lost 3 bases, J lost 0 bases, and 14 bases stayed unmatched. CDR3 coding DNA: TGTGCCACCAGCAGTTTTGAGCCCCGGCCTAGCGGGAGCACAGATACGCAGTATTTT. Its protein is CATSSFEPRPSGSTDTQYF.

V usage is TRBV6-1 and J usage is TRBJ1-5, with a possible D match to TRBD1 (5 bases). Germline loops: CDR1 MNHNS, CDR2 SASEGT. V shed 3 bases and J shed 3 bases, with 9 bases lying between them. This CDR3 is built from 14 residues. The CDR3 sequence is CASSDQGTNQPQHF. In DNA, the CDR3 is TGTGCCAGCAGTGACCAGGGAACCAATCAGCCCCAGCATTTT.

The chain combines TRBV6-2 or TRBV6-3 with TRBJ2-5; 7 nucleotides match TRBD1. The junction had 9 bases not matched to a gene; V was cut back by 6 bases and J by 5 bases. This CDR3 is built from 14 residues. Germline V gene data show CDR1 as MNHEY and CDR2 as SVGEGT. The chain's CDR3 is CASRIRTGLETQYF. CDR3 DNA: TGTGCCAGCAGGATAAGGACAGGTTTGGAGACCCAGTACTTC.

A few counts support this clone. The rearrangement uses TRBV6-1 and TRBJ1-5, with TRBD1 identical over 8 bases. The germline V gene has CDR1 MNHNS and CDR2 SASEGT. This CDR3 spans 14 amino acids. V lost 8 bases, J lost 4 bases, and 7 bases stayed unmatched. As DNA, the CDR3 is TGTGCCAGCTGGGAACAGGGGGGTAATCAGCCCCAGCATTTT. Translation: CASWEQGGNQPQHF.

The chain recombines TRBV7-6 with TRBJ2-7; D is ambiguous. Germline-derived CDR1 and CDR2 are SGHVS and FNYEAQ. Deletions cut 5 bases from V and 4 bases from J, with 12 bases between. The CDR3 extends over 13 amino acids. CDR3 in amino acids: CASSPSEWYEQYF. CDR3 DNA: TGTGCCAGCAGCCCCTCTGAGTGGTACGAGCAGTACTTC.